These 28 T cell receptor beta chains share one sample of origin, sequenced in a study of T cells after yellow fever vaccination. TCRdb re-called the 5' RACE reads through MiXCR, storing one row per CDR3 protein. The table lists about 230,000 distinct CDR3 sequences, approximately 6.8% of them singletons, with roughly 1% in the top ten. Sequencing used CD4+ T cells sorted from PBMCs, obtained on the day of the yellow fever booster vaccination. Receptor source: a man under 40 who received the YFV17D yellow fever vaccine.

There are many counts of this clonotype. V usage is TRBV2 and J usage is TRBJ2-5; D is perhaps TRBD2 (5 bases). This CDR3 is built from 13 residues. V lost 7 bases and J 5 bases, leaving 14 bases between the germline ends. The germline V gene encodes CDR1 SNHLY and CDR2 FYNNEI. CDR3 sequence reads: CASKEAPGETQYF. The CDR3 nucleotides are TGTGCCAGCAAGGAGGCCCCCGGGGAGACCCAGTACTTC.

This chain connects TRBV11-2 to TRBJ2-2; TRBD2 might be the D (6 bases). The germline V gene encodes CDR1 SGHAT and CDR2 FQNNGV. Between the trimmed V and J ends, which lost 3 bases and 0 bases, there was a span of 11 bases. This CDR3 comprises 16 residues. This CDR3 reads CASSFRAGPNTGELFF. In DNA, the CDR3 is TGTGCCAGCAGCTTCCGGGCGGGGCCGAACACCGGGGAGCTGTTTTTT. Full variable domain (rest looked up from reference TRBV11-2 and TRBJ2-2): EAGVAQSPRYKIIEKRQSVAFWCNPISGHATLYWYQQILGQGPKLLIQFQNNGVVDDSQLPKDRFSAERLKGVDSTLKIQPAKLEDSAVYLCASSFRAGPNTGELFFGEGSRLTVL.

The J gene is TRBJ2-3, the V gene TRBV7-2, with TRBD2 matching over 8 bases. In germline, CDR1 is SGHTA, CDR2 FQGNSA. The V segment lost 2 bases and the J segment 0 bases; nucleotides outside the gene matches: 7. CDR3 length: 17 residues. CDR3 nucleotide sequence: TGTGCCAGCAGCTTACGGATAGCGGGGACTAGCACAGATACGCAGTATTTT. Translation: CASSLRIAGTSTDTQYF. The full variable domain, its missing parts supplied by reference TRBV7-2 and TRBJ2-3, is GAGVSQSPSNKVTEKGKDVELRCDPISGHTALYWYRQSLGQGLEFLIYFQGNSAPDKSGLPSDRFSAERTGGSVSTLTIQRTQQEDSAVYLCASSLRIAGTSTDTQYFGPGTRLTVL.

In this sample, this clonotype turned up many times. V is TRBV28 and J is TRBJ2-2; D gene uncertain. CDR3 length: 14 residues. Trimming pared 6 bases from V and 1 base from J, leaving 9 bases between. CDR1 is MDHEN and CDR2 is SYDVKM in the germline V gene. CDR3 loop: CASRRFLNTGELFF. The CDR3 nucleotides are TGTGCCAGCAGACGGTTCCTGAACACCGGGGAGCTGTTTTTT.

About this clonotype itself: Given a much more abundant clone one base away, this may be a read error. The chain combines TRBV20-1 with TRBJ2-7; D may be TRBD1 (6 bases). Per germline, CDR1 DFQATT and CDR2 SNEGSKA (reference sequence). The V and J ends lost 3 bases and 2 bases respectively, with 17 bases between them. The CDR3 is 15 residues long. CDR3: CSARRSGTPTYEQYF. DNA for the CDR3: TGCAGTGCTAGGAGGTCCGGGACACCGACCTACGAGCAGTACTTC.

The chain joins TRBV30 to TRBJ2-3; 11 positions match TRBD2. With 0 bases clipped from V and 8 bases from J, the junction kept 13 bases outside the gene matches. The CDR3 spans 17 residues. CDR1 and CDR2 (germline): GTSNPN, SVGIG (reference sequence). This CDR3 is CAWSVRGLAAPPRTQYF. For the CDR3, the DNA is TGTGCCTGGAGTGTTAGGGGACTAGCGGCCCCCCCCCGTACGCAGTATTTT.

This clonotype turned up a few times. The CDR3 region has the DNA TGTGCCAGCAGCTTTTCTAGCGGGGGCACAGATACGCAGTATTTT. Its protein product is CASSFSSGGTDTQYF. The rearrangement uses TRBV7-7 and TRBJ2-3, with TRBD2 matching 9 bases. Trimming at V came to 3 bases and at J to 1 base, leaving 2 bases not matched to a gene. CDR3 length equals 15 residues. Per germline, CDR1 SSHAT and CDR2 FNYEAQ (reference sequence).

With respect to this clonotype: Here the CDR3 omits its conserved ending phenylalanine or tryptophan, so a read error is the likely source. The V call is TRBV18, the J call TRBJ2-6; D not resolved. The ends were cut back, 7 bases at V and 0 bases at J, with 4 bases in the middle. The CDR3 consists of 13 residues. Germline lookup yields CDR1 KGHSH and CDR2 LQKENI. The CDR3 DNA reads as TGTGCCAGCTTAGACTCTGGGGCCAACGTCCTGACTTTA. It is translated as CASLDSGANVLTL.

This clonotype occurred many times. The V gene is TRBV28, the J gene TRBJ2-1; 8 bases map to TRBD2. Germline V gene lookup returns CDR1 MDHEN and CDR2 SYDVKM. The junction had 20 bases not matched to a gene; V was cut back by 4 bases and J by 12 bases. CDR3 length: 17 amino acids. The CDR3 here is CASSSPSGAGGAGGQFF. The CDR3 nucleotides are TGTGCCAGCAGTTCCCCATCTGGGGCGGGAGGCGCCGGGGGGCAGTTCTTC.

There are many counts of this clonotype. The V call is TRBV6-5, the J call TRBJ2-7; 9 bases line up with TRBD1. V lost 7 bases and J lost 2; bases outside the gene matches: 6. The CDR3 has 14 amino acids. Germline V gene data show CDR1 as MNHEY and CDR2 as SVGAGI. CDR3 in DNA: TGTGCCAGCAAAAGGGGACAGGGAACCTACGAGCAGTACTTC. This sequence encodes CASKRGQGTYEQYF.

This clonotype was observed a few times. This rearrangement joins TRBV25-1 to TRBJ2-7, with TRBD2 matching 7 bases. Losses at the gene ends were 9 bases for V and 2 bases for J; bases not matched to a gene: 10. The germline V gene has CDR1 MGHDK and CDR2 SYGVNS. This CDR3 comprises 14 residues. CDR3 amino acids: CASTGGLGAYEQYF. In DNA form, the CDR3 reads TGTGCCAGTACAGGAGGACTAGGAGCCTACGAGCAGTACTTC.

The sample holds a few counts of this clonotype. The chain joins TRBV5-1 to TRBJ2-1; 8 nucleotides agree with TRBD2. V shed 9 bases, J shed 6 bases, and the junction held 14 bases outside the gene matches. The CDR3 runs to 15 residues. Per germline, CDR1 SGHRS and CDR2 YFSETQ. CDR3 amino acids: CATRKGSGGVNEQFF. DNA of the CDR3: TGCGCCACCCGAAAGGGGAGCGGGGGAGTCAATGAGCAGTTCTTC.

The chain uses TRBV25-1 and TRBJ1-1; 7 bases agree with TRBD1. The CDR3 is 14 amino acids. The V and J ends lost 6 bases and 1 base, in that order; junction bases with no gene match: 5. Germline CDR1 is MGHDK and CDR2 is SYGVNS. The CDR3: CASRPNRGNTEAFF. Written as DNA, the CDR3 is TGTGCCAGCAGACCCAACAGGGGGAACACTGAAGCTTTCTTT.

As to this clonotype: A much bigger clone sits one base away, suggesting this may be a read error. The CDR3 loop reads CASGSGGYKTEAFF. Here the CDR3 DNA reads TGTGCTAGTGGTTCGGGGGGTTATAAAACTGAAGCTTTCTTT. The rearrangement links TRBV12-5 to TRBJ1-1, with a tentative D call TRBD1 (5 bases). The CDR3 runs 14 residues. Germline V lookup: CDR1 LGHNT, CDR2 FRNRAP. Trimming shortened V by 4 bases and J by 5 bases, and 14 bases separated the two germline ends.

This clonotype was counted only a few times. The chain recombines TRBV15 with TRBJ1-5; 9 bases line up with TRBD1. CDR1 and CDR2 from the germline V gene are LNHNV and YYDKDF (reference sequence). With V trimmed by 3 bases and J by 8 bases, 8 bases remained unmatched. The CDR3 is 15 residues long. The DNA for the CDR3 is TGTGCCACCAGCAGCGGGCCGGGACAGGGAAAGCCCCAGCATTTT. It translates to CATSSGPGQGKPQHF. The whole variable domain, remainder taken from reference TRBV15 and TRBJ1-5, is DAMVIQNPRYQVTQFGKPVTLSCSQTLNHNVMYWYQQKSSQAPKLLFHYYDKDFNNEADTPDNFQSRRPNTSFCFLDIRSPGLGDTAMYLCATSSGPGQGKPQHFGDGTRLSIL.

In its sample, this clonotype was seen a few times. The rearrangement links TRBV4-3 to TRBJ2-7; 7 nucleotides line up with TRBD1. Germline CDR1 LGHNA, CDR2 YSLEER. The J segment lost 7 bases and the V segment lost 7 bases, leaving 13 bases of the junction unmatched. The CDR3 loop spans 14 amino acids. The CDR3 loop reads CASILPGAGGEQYF. The CDR3 nucleotides are TGCGCCAGCATCTTACCCGGGGCAGGGGGAGAGCAGTACTTC.

The chain joins TRBV5-6 to TRBJ2-7, with D perhaps matching TRBD2 (5 bases). V dropped 4 bases and J dropped 3 bases, with 17 bases sitting between them. The CDR3 runs to 15 residues. Germline values: CDR1 SGHDT, CDR2 YYEEEE. The CDR3 DNA is TGTGCCAGCAGCCCCTATTCGCGGGCCAGCTACGAGCAGTACTTC. It codes for CASSPYSRASYEQYF.

Details on this clonotype: One junction end disagrees with the germline gene, perhaps due to a read error. The chain employs TRBV12-3 or TRBV12-4 and TRBJ2-3; D call uncertain. This CDR3 region has 14 residues. This CDR3 is CASSLVGPTDTEYF. CDR3 coding DNA: TGTGCCAGCAGTTTGGTAGGCCCCACAGATACGGAGTATTTT.

About this clonotype itself: The CDR3 end shows no conserved phenylalanine or tryptophan, and so a read error is likely. The DNA is omitted, as the CDR3 cannot be located on it reliably, and the CDR3 follows TCRdb's listing. The J gene is TRBJ2-1, the V gene TRBV14; the table's D call, TRBD1, was not checked against the DNA. Termini included, the CDR3 measures 11 amino acids. Germline assignment: CDR1 SGHDN and CDR2 FVKESK. CDR3: CASSQPTRVSL.

The chain is built from TRBV19 and TRBJ1-3; D unresolved. Germline V gives CDR1 LNHDA, CDR2 SQIVND (reference sequence). The CDR3 sequence is 15 residues long. V gave up 7 bases and J gave up 0 bases, with 13 bases separating them. In DNA form, the CDR3 reads TGTGCCAGTAAGGTTTCCGTGACCTCTGGAAACACCATATATTTT. Its protein is CASKVSVTSGNTIYF.

This chain connects TRBV10-3 to TRBJ2-1; 7 nucleotides agree with TRBD2. V was clipped by 11 bases and J by 7 bases; unmatched bases: 8. There are 12 residues in the CDR3. Germline CDR1 and CDR2: ENHRY and SYGVKD. This CDR3 reads CAGAGTENEQFF. CDR3 DNA sequence: TGTGCCGGAGCGGGAACCGAGAATGAGCAGTTCTTC.

This clonotype was seen repeatedly, ten times or more. This chain joins TRBV4-3 and TRBJ1-2; TRBD1 matches 9 bases. The CDR3 length is 16 residues. CDR1 is LGHNA and CDR2 is YSLEER in the germline V gene. The J segment lost 4 bases and the V segment lost 0 bases, leaving 6 bases of the junction unmatched. For the CDR3, the DNA is TGCGCCAGCAGCCAAGAGGCCCGGGACAGGGTCTATGGCTACACCTTC. As protein: CASSQEARDRVYGYTF.

This clonotype appeared many times. The gene calls are TRBV20-1 and TRBJ1-2, with unresolved D. The CDR3 totals 11 residues. V lost 5 bases and J lost 3, with 7 bases in between. CDR1 and CDR2 from the germline V gene are DFQATT and SNEGSKA (reference sequence). The CDR3 region is CSAQVDYGYTF. The DNA of the CDR3 is TGCAGTGCTCAAGTCGACTATGGCTACACCTTC.

Many counts were recorded for this clonotype. The chain uses TRBV7-2 and TRBJ1-1; D is possibly TRBD1 (5 bases). The CDR3 covers 15 residues. The V end lost 5 bases, the J end lost 12 bases, and 25 bases lay between the germline ends. CDR1 SGHTA and CDR2 FQGNSA come from the germline V gene. CDR3 sequence reads: CASSPRGSQGGYPFF. The CDR3 nucleotides read TGTGCCAGCAGCCCGCGGGGGAGTCAGGGCGGTTATCCTTTCTTT.

A word on this clonotype: A read error is possible here, since a much larger clone lies one base away. This chain links TRBV7-7 with TRBJ2-7; D remains ambiguous. The CDR3 length is 13 residues. Germline V CDR1 and CDR2: SSHAT, FNYEAQ (reference sequence). In DNA, the CDR3 is TGTGCCAGCAGCTTAGTCTGGCGCTCCGAGCTGTACTTC. Its protein is CASSLVWRSELYF.

The table lists this clonotype with many counts. This chain uses TRBV6-2 or TRBV6-3 with TRBJ2-7; TRBD2 matches 10 bases. This CDR3 contains 16 residues. Losses at the gene ends were 5 bases for V and 3 bases for J; bases not matched to a gene: 10. The germline V gene has CDR1 MNHEY and CDR2 SVGEGT. CDR3 sequence (DNA): TGTGCCAGCAGTCCCCCCAGCGGGAGGGCCTTCTACGAGCAGTACTTC. It specifies CASSPPSGRAFYEQYF.

Concerning this clonotype: A much larger clone differs by one base, so this may be a read error. The chain uses TRBV6-1 and TRBJ2-1; possible D gene TRBD2, 6 bases. CDR1 is MNHNS and CDR2 is SASEGT in the germline V gene. Between the trimmed V and J ends, which lost 7 bases and 7 bases, there was a span of 17 bases. The CDR3 spans 14 residues. Here the CDR3 DNA reads TGTGCCAGCAACGGGGGAGTACGGAAAAATGAGCAGTTCTTC. Amino acid sequence: CASNGGVRKNEQFF.

In this sample, this clonotype turned up many times. The V and J genes are TRBV5-1 and TRBJ2-3; D unclear. Trimming took off 0 bases at V and 6 bases at J, with 17 bases between the two ends. CDR1 and CDR2 (germline): SGHRS, YFSETQ. The CDR3 is made up of 16 amino acids. For the CDR3, the DNA is TGCGCCAGCAGCTTGGCCAATCCCCACGACGGGGATACGCAGTATTTT. It codes for CASSLANPHDGDTQYF.